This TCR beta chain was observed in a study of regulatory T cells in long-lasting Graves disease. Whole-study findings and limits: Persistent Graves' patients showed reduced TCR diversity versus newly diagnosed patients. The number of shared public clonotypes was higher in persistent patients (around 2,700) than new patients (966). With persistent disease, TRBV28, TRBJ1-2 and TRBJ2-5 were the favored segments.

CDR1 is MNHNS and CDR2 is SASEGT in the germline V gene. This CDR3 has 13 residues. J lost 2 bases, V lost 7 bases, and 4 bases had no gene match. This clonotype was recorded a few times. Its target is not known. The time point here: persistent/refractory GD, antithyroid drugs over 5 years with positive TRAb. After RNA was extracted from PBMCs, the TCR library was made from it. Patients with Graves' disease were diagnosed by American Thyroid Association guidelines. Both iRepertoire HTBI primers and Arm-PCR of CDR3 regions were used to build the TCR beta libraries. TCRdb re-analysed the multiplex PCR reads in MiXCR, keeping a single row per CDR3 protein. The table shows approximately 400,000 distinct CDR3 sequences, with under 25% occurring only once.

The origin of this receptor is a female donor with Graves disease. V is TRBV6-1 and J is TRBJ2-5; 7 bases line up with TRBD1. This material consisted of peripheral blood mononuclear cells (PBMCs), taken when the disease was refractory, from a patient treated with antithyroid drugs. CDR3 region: CASIRTGQETQYF. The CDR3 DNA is TGTGCCAGCATAAGGACAGGTCAAGAGACCCAGTACTTC.